This T cell receptor beta chain was found in a study of blood T cell repertoires in COVID-19. Study details: The United States, Italy and Spain supplied acute and convalescent COVID-19 samples.

Germline lookup yields CDR1 LGHDT and CDR2 YNNKEL (reference sequence). V was pared by 0 bases and J by 8 bases, with 13 bases between. The CDR3 totals 14 residues. The assay was immunoSEQ multiplex PCR, and TCRdb's table has in-frame clones only and misses some. The sample has 200,000 to 250,000 clones, 80% to 85% seen once. The Seattle patients, enrolled during active infection, were followed longitudinally. Comments on this clone: Other DNA sequences in the sample encode the same CDR3.

Material for sequencing was peripheral blood. The chain combines TRBV3-1 (or the pseudogene TRBV3-2) with TRBJ1-2; D possibly corresponds to TRBD1 (5 bases). The TCR sequence derives from a woman of 80 years or more with COVID-19, enrolled during active disease. The CDR3 nucleotides read TGTGCCAGCAGCCAAGAATCAGGGCTTGGCGGCTACACCTTC. Its translation: CASSQESGLGGYTF.